These 20 T cell receptor beta chains were all obtained from the same sample, sequenced in a study of vaccination and CD4 T cells after COVID-19. Which antigens these TCRs recognize remains unknown. Regarding treatment: roughly nine-day PBMC culture with coronavirus spike peptide pools or control peptides (ViraFEST assay). Oncomine TCR Beta short-read sequencing was applied to DNA from cultured CD4+ T cells. One entry per CDR3 protein, called by TCRdb with MiXCR from the PCR reads. The table lists over 10,000 distinct CDR3 sequences, less than 45% of them singletons. The sample in question was CD4+ T cells from blood, cultured in vitro, obtained after SARS-CoV-2 vaccination. All receptors come from a human donor who had recovered from COVID-19.

This clonotype was observed a few times. The rearrangement links TRBV7-8 to TRBJ2-3; D remains unclear. Germline V gene sequence: CDR1 SGHVS, CDR2 FQNEAQ. V was clipped by 4 bases and J by 4 bases, with 12 bases between them. The CDR3 loop spans 14 amino acids. CDR3 bases: TGTGCCAGCAGCTCCCCCGATGCGGCAGATACGCAGTATTTT. Translated, it gives CASSSPDAADTQYF.

This clonotype has only a few counts. This chain connects TRBV7-9 to TRBJ1-4; no reliable D call. This CDR3 has 12 residues. V was clipped by 2 bases and J by 7 bases, with 5 bases between them. Germline V gene lookup returns CDR1 SEHNR and CDR2 FQNEAQ (reference sequence). CDR3 nucleotide sequence: TGTGCCAGCAGCTTAATAGGTGAAAAACTGTTTTTT. This translates into CASSLIGEKLFF.

The chain has TRBV6-2 or TRBV6-3 and TRBJ1-5; no firm D call. Trimming took 7 bases from V and 0 from J, leaving 25 bases between them. This CDR3 region has 19 residues. Germline V CDR1 and CDR2: MNHEY, SVGEGT. DNA for the CDR3: TGTGCCAGCACGGATAAATTGGAGGACCCGCGGACTAGCAATCAGCCCCAGCATTTT. As protein: CASTDKLEDPRTSNQPQHF.

This clonotype was observed a few times. The rearrangement links TRBV20-1 to TRBJ1-2; 7 bases agree with TRBD1. V gave up 4 bases and J gave up 6 bases; unmatched junction bases: 11. Germline V gene lookup returns CDR1 DFQATT and CDR2 SNEGSKA (reference sequence). CDR3 length: 14 residues. Here the CDR3 DNA reads TGCAGTGCTACATTACCGGGACAGAGCCATGGCTACACCTTC. It specifies CSATLPGQSHGYTF.

V and J are TRBV6-2 or TRBV6-3 and TRBJ2-1; 8 bases are shared with TRBD1. Germline V gene lookup returns CDR1 MNHEY and CDR2 SVGEGT. The junction had 18 bases not matched to a gene; V was cut back by 4 bases and J by 4 bases. CDR3 length: 19 residues. The DNA of the CDR3 is TGTGCCAGCAGTTTAGGCAGGGGGCGGATTAGCGGAGTATACAATGAGCAGTTCTTC. It is translated as CASSLGRGRISGVYNEQFF.

This clonotype was counted a few times. The chain recombines TRBV7-2 with TRBJ2-5; 7 nucleotides match TRBD1. This CDR3 region has 13 residues. The germline V gene has CDR1 SGHTA and CDR2 FQGNSA. Trimming at V came to 1 base and at J to 4 bases, leaving 0 bases not matched to a gene. CDR3 coding DNA: TGTGCCAGCAGCTTAGACAGGGGAGAGACCCAGTACTTC. Translated, it gives CASSLDRGETQYF.

Here the CDR3 DNA reads TGCAGTGCCAGCAAGCGGCCAAGCTCCTACGAGCAGTACTTC. It translates to CSASKRPSSYEQYF. The chain joins TRBV20-1 to TRBJ2-7; a weak D match, TRBD2 (5 bases). Germline V lookup: CDR1 DFQATT, CDR2 SNEGSKA (reference sequence). The ends were cut back, 6 bases at V and 0 bases at J, with 15 bases in the middle. This CDR3 region has 14 residues.

The rearrangement links TRBV6-2 or TRBV6-3 to TRBJ2-3; no clear D. The CDR3 extends over 15 amino acids. Trimming took 4 bases from V and 0 from J, leaving 11 bases between them. Germline values: CDR1 MNHEY, CDR2 SVGEGT. Here the CDR3 reads CASSSYQASTDTQYF. The DNA for the CDR3 is TGTGCCAGCAGTTCATACCAGGCTAGCACAGATACGCAGTATTTT.

This clonotype has more than one count but fewer than ten. The CDR3 sequence: CASSLTPSGRQETQYF. The CDR3 nucleotides read TGTGCCAGCAGCTTGACTCCTAGCGGGAGACAAGAGACCCAGTACTTC. This chain connects TRBV5-5 to TRBJ2-5, with 10 bases aligning to TRBD2. With V trimmed by 1 base and J by 2 bases, 5 bases remained unmatched. Germline values: CDR1 SGHKS, CDR2 YYEKEE (reference sequence). This CDR3 is built from 16 residues.

The CDR3: CASSVDASSYEQYF. The CDR3 DNA sequence: TGTGCCAGCAGTGTGGACGCCAGCTCCTACGAGCAGTACTTC. The V gene is TRBV6-4, the J gene TRBJ2-7; D not resolved. The CDR3 has 14 amino acids. Germline V gene data show CDR1 as MRHNA and CDR2 as SNTAGT. Trimming pared 4 bases from V and 0 bases from J, leaving 10 bases between.

This clonotype came up a few times. The chain employs TRBV6-4 and TRBJ1-1; 9 bases line up with TRBD1. The V and J ends lost 7 bases and 1 base, in that order; junction bases with no gene match: 13. The germline CDR1 and CDR2 sequences are MRHNA and SNTAGT. This CDR3 is built from 17 residues. CDR3 in amino acids: CASIRDRVRFRNTEAFF. The CDR3 DNA reads TGTGCCAGCATCCGGGACAGGGTGAGGTTTCGGAACACTGAAGCTTTCTTT.

The chain links TRBV18 to TRBJ2-7, with 8 bases lining up with TRBD1. CDR1 and CDR2 from the germline V gene are KGHSH and LQKENI. Trimming cost V 2 bases and J 1 base; bases outside gene matches: 4. This CDR3 region has 15 residues. The CDR3 region has the DNA TGTGCCAGCTCACCAAGTAGGACAGGGTCCTACGAGCAGTACTTC. Its translation is CASSPSRTGSYEQYF.

The sample holds a few counts of this clonotype. This chain links TRBV6-2 or TRBV6-3 with TRBJ2-7; D is perhaps TRBD2 (6 bases). The ends were cut back, 8 bases at V and 4 bases at J, with 9 bases in the middle. This CDR3 spans 11 amino acids. Germline loops: CDR1 MNHEY, CDR2 SVGEGT. As DNA, the CDR3 is TGTGCCAGCTCGCGGGAATACGAGCAGTACTTC. It specifies CASSREYEQYF.

The CDR3 bases are TGTGCCAGCAGTTCCTCCGCCCAGGGCCGTCGGGGCTACACCTTC. It yields the protein CASSSSAQGRRGYTF. This sequence joins TRBV27 and TRBJ1-2; D is perhaps TRBD1 (5 bases). Germline V CDR1 and CDR2: MNHEY, SMNVEV (reference sequence). The CDR3 extends over 15 amino acids. V was pared by 4 bases and J by 8 bases, with 20 bases between.

V and J are TRBV4-1 and TRBJ2-3; 7 positions match TRBD1. The CDR3 has 16 residues. V was pared by 4 bases and J by 5 bases, with 12 bases of the junction left unmatched. Germline V gene data show CDR1 as MGHRA and CDR2 as YSYEKL. CDR3 sequence: CASSLLVTGVKDTQYF. CDR3 DNA: TGCGCCAGCAGCCTTCTGGTCACAGGGGTCAAAGATACGCAGTATTTT.

V usage is TRBV20-1 and J usage is TRBJ2-7; 12 bases fit TRBD1. Looked up from germline, CDR1 is DFQATT and CDR2 is SNEGSKA (reference sequence). The CDR3 runs to 14 residues. With 3 bases clipped from V and 4 bases from J, the junction kept 4 bases outside the gene matches. CDR3 sequence: CSASPGQGAYEQYF. In nucleotides, the CDR3 is TGCAGTGCTAGCCCGGGACAGGGGGCTTACGAGCAGTACTTC.

V is TRBV20-1 and J is TRBJ2-1; D is unresolved. Germline V CDR1 and CDR2: DFQATT, SNEGSKA (reference sequence). V shed 3 bases and J shed 7 bases, with 19 bases lying between them. CDR3 size: 15 residues. CDR3 bases: TGCAGTGCTAGTAAGGACCCCGGAGACTCTAATGAGCAGTTCTTC. Translated: CSASKDPGDSNEQFF.

The chain couples TRBV7-3 to TRBJ2-3; D remains ambiguous. Germline-derived CDR1 and CDR2 are SGHTA and FQGTGA. Trimming left V 5 bases short and J 5 bases short, with 8 bases between. The CDR3 has 12 residues. The CDR3, as DNA: TGTGCCAGCAGCGTCCTAGGAGATACGCAGTATTTT. It encodes CASSVLGDTQYF.

The chain combines TRBV6-1 with TRBJ2-7; D not certain. The CDR3 length is 11 residues. CDR1 is MNHNS and CDR2 is SASEGT in the germline V gene. V lost 8 bases to trimming and J lost 3 bases, with 8 bases between them. CDR3 residues: CASVHHYEQYF. The CDR3 DNA reads as TGTGCCAGCGTACACCACTACGAGCAGTACTTC.

This clonotype appeared a few times. The rearrangement joins TRBV20-1 to TRBJ1-5; no firm D call. The CDR3 consists of 14 residues. V lost 6 bases and J 0 bases, leaving 12 bases between the germline ends. Germline-derived CDR1 and CDR2 are DFQATT and SNEGSKA (reference sequence). The CDR3 reads CSAGRGYSNQPQHF. CDR3 nucleotide sequence: TGCAGTGCCGGACGGGGATATAGCAATCAGCCCCAGCATTTT.